This is a list of T cell receptor beta chains from one sample in a study of blood T cell repertoires in COVID-19. Repertoires were generated with immunoSEQ multiplex PCR, while TCRdb's copy carries only in-frame clones and drops some. The sample yields more than 95,000 clones, around four fifths seen once. The sequenced sample consisted of peripheral blood. The origin of the receptors is a man of 80 years or more with active or convalescent COVID-19. Each CDR3 is given without its conserved first and last residue. The size of a clone is reported for some rows only, either as once, few or many, or as a class for expanded clones.

abundance,v_gene,j_gene,CDR3aa
.,TRBV5-1,TRBJ1-1,ASSLAPGNTEAF
.,TRBV3-1/TRBV3-2,TRBJ1-2,ASRQTGEGYT
.,TRBV10-3,TRBJ1-1,AISGGQAAF
once,TRBV14,TRBJ1-1,ASSQDMNTEAF
.,TRBV3-1/TRBV3-2,TRBJ2-7,ASSYQPGLGYEQY
.,TRBV6-2/TRBV6-3,TRBJ1-1,ASSYPDRGDTEAF
.,TRBV21-1,TRBJ1-5,ASSRTGLQPQH
few,TRBV2,TRBJ2-7,ASSSGTGRREQY
.,TRBV2,TRBJ2-3,ASSSTSGGATDTQY
.,TRBV3-1/TRBV3-2,TRBJ1-2,ASSQDEETEPPYNYGYT